This TCR beta chain derives from a study of T cell changes during pregnancy in multiple sclerosis. TCRdb's table, derived via immunoSEQ multiplex PCR, lists solely in-frame clones and lacks some. The sample carries about 5,200 clones, 81% recorded once. J gave up 5 bases and V 5 bases, and 4 bases lay outside the gene matches. CDR1 and CDR2 from the germline V gene are LNHDA and SQIVND (reference sequence). The CDR3 extends over 13 amino acids. This clone was detected only a few times. Sample: CD8+ T cells from peripheral blood mononuclear cells, taken in the second trimester of pregnancy. The chain is built from TRBV19 and TRBJ1-1; 8 nucleotides align to TRBD1. The TCR sequence derives from a female donor in good health, enrolled as a control in a pregnancy study. Here the CDR3 DNA reads TGTGCCAGTAGTGCCGGACAGGGAACTGAAGCTTTCTTT. The encoded protein is CASSAGQGTEAFF.